The 7 T cell receptor beta chains presented below share a single source sample, sequenced in a study of OX40 agonist ivuxolimab in advanced cancers. The library was made by the immunoSEQ multiplex PCR assay. Here the immuneACCESS table is served through TCRdb, limited to in-frame sequences with V and J called. Missing clones are a known gap in these copies; in checked studies unresolved V genes cover under half, and the rest lacks a known reason. This sample is represented by about 79,000 clones; roughly nine tenths of them were singletons. The top ten constitute over 10% of the sample. This material consisted of CD4+ or CD8+ T cells sorted from blood, taken in a trial of the OX40 agonist ivuxolimab. The receptors derive from an adult with an advanced solid tumor such as melanoma, head and neck, liver or kidney cancer.

The V and J genes are TRBV6-1 and TRBJ2-5; tentatively, D is TRBD1 (5 bases). Trimming stripped 5 bases from V and 2 bases from J, with 9 bases between. Germline loops: CDR1 MNHNS, CDR2 SASEGT. The CDR3 consists of 13 residues. The CDR3 DNA sequence: TGTGCCAGCAGTTATGACAGACAAGAGACCCAGTACTTC. Translation: CASSYDRQETQYF.

The gene calls are TRBV7-9 and TRBJ2-7, with a weak D call TRBD2 (5 bases). Trimming stripped 5 bases from V and 0 bases from J, with 17 bases between. Germline V gene sequence: CDR1 SEHNR, CDR2 FQNEAQ (reference sequence). This CDR3 is built from 16 residues. This chain's CDR3 is CASSIEGGLVSYEQYF. The CDR3 DNA reads TGTGCCAGCAGCATCGAAGGCGGACTCGTCTCCTACGAGCAGTACTTC.

V and J are TRBV5-1 and TRBJ2-5, with 9 bases lining up with TRBD2. Germline loops: CDR1 SGHRS, CDR2 YFSETQ. Trimming cost V 4 bases and J 5 bases; bases outside gene matches: 9. The CDR3 sequence is 15 residues long. The CDR3 bases are TGCGCCAGCAGCCATCGGGCGGGAGGGAGCGAGACCCAGTACTTC. It specifies CASSHRAGGSETQYF.

The chain has TRBV18 and TRBJ2-1; perhaps D is TRBD1 or TRBD2 (5 bases each). V was trimmed by 3 bases and J by 4 bases, leaving 16 bases between them. Germline values: CDR1 KGHSH, CDR2 LQKENI. The CDR3 spans 16 residues. CDR3 DNA: TGTGCCAGCTCACCCCTATCTGAGGGGCCATACAATGAGCAGTTCTTC. Protein: CASSPLSEGPYNEQFF.

The chain carries TRBV2 and TRBJ1-5; D is unresolved. V was shortened by 3 bases and J by 10 bases, with 13 bases between the two germline ends. CDR3 length: 13 amino acids. Germline V gives CDR1 SNHLY, CDR2 FYNNEI. The CDR3 region is CASSDPGYNPQHF. In DNA, the CDR3 is TGTGCCAGCAGTGACCCGGGGTATAATCCCCAGCATTTT.

The rearrangement links TRBV11-2 to TRBJ2-5; a possible D gene is TRBD2 (6 bases). In germline, CDR1 is SGHAT, CDR2 FQNNGV. The CDR3 runs 18 residues. The ends were cut back, 1 base at V and 5 bases at J, with 23 bases in the middle. CDR3 nucleotides: TGTGCCAGCAGCTTAGGATATATCGTTGGAGGGAGTCCGGAGACCCAGTACTTC. As protein: CASSLGYIVGGSPETQYF.

The rearrangement links TRBV6-5 to TRBJ1-2; D remains unclear. V was shortened by 0 bases and J by 8 bases, with 16 bases between the two germline ends. Germline V gives CDR1 MNHEY, CDR2 SVGAGI. The CDR3 is made up of 15 amino acids. As DNA, the CDR3 is TGTGCCAGCAGTTACTCGGGCGAGTGGGCTGAGGGCTACACCTTC. Amino acids: CASSYSGEWAEGYTF.